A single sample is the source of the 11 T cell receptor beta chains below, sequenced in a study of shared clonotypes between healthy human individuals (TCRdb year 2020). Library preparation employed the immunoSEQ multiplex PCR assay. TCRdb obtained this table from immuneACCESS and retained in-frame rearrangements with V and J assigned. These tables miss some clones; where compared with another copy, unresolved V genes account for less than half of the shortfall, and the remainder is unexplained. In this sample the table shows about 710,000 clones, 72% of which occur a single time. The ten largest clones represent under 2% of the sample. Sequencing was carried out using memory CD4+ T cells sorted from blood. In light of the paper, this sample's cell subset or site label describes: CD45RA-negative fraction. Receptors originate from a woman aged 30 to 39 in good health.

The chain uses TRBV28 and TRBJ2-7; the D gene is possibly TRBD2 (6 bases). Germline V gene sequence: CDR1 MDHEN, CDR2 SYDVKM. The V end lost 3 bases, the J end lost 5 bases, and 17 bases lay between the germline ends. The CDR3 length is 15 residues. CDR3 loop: CASSFYAEGYNEQYF. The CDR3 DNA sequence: TGTGCCAGCAGTTTTTATGCGGAGGGTTACAACGAGCAGTACTTC.

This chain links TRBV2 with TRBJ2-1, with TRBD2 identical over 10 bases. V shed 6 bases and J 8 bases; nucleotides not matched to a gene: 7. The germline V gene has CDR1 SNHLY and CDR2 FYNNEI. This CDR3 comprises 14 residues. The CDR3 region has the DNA TGTGCCAGCAGGGGGGGACTAGCGAGCCATGAGCAGTTCTTC. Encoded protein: CASRGGLASHEQFF.

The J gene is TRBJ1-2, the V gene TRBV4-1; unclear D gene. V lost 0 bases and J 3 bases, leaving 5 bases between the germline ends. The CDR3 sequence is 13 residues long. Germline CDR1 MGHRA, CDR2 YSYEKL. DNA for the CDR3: TGCGCCAGCAGCCAAGACGGGGACTATGGCTACACCTTC. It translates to CASSQDGDYGYTF.

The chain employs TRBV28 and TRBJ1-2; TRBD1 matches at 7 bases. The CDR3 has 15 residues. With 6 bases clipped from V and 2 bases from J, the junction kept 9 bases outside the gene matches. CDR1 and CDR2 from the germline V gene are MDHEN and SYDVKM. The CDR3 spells CASRKHQGGNYGYTF. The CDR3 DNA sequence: TGTGCCAGCAGGAAGCATCAGGGGGGGAACTATGGCTACACCTTC.

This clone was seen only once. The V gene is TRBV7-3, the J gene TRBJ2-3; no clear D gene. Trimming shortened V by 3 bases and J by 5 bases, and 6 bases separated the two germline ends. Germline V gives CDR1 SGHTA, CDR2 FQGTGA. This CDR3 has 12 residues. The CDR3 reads CASSFGGDTQYF. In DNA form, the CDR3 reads TGTGCCAGCAGCTTTGGTGGAGATACGCAGTATTTT.

The CDR3 DNA follows: TGTGCCAGCAACAGGGCCCCATACTACGAGCAGTACTTC. Protein: CASNRAPYYEQYF. This chain joins TRBV28 and TRBJ2-5; a weak D match, TRBD1 (6 bases). The J call may be in error: the DNA end matches TRBJ2-7 better. The CDR3 covers 13 residues. Germline assignment: CDR1 MDHEN and CDR2 SYDVKM.

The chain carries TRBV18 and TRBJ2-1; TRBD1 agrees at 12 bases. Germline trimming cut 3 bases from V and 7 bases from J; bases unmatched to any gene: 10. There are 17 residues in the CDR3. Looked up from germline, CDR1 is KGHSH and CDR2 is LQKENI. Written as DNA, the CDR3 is TGTGCCAGCTCACCCCCGAACCAGGGACAGGGGGCTAATGAGCAGTTCTTC. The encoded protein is CASSPPNQGQGANEQFF.

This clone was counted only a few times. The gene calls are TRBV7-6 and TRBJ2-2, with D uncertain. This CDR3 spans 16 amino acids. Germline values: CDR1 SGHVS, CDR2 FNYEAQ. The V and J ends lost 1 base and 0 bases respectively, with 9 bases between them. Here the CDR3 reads CASSLVDSANTGELFF. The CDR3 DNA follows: TGTGCCAGCAGCTTAGTTGACTCCGCGAACACCGGGGAGCTGTTTTTT.

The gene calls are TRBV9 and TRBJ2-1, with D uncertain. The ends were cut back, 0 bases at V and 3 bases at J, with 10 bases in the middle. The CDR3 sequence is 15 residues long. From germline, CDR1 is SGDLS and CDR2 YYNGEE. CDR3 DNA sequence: TGTGCCAGCAGCGTAGAGGGCCTGTTCTACAATGAGCAGTTCTTC. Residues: CASSVEGLFYNEQFF.

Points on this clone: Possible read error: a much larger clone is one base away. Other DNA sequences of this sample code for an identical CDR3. DNA of the CDR3: TGCGCCAGCAGCTTGGATGGAGAGACCCAGTACTTC. It is translated as CASSLDGETQYF. The rearrangement joins TRBV5-1 to TRBJ2-5; no clear D. CDR1 and CDR2 from the germline V gene are SGHRS and YFSETQ. The ends were cut back, 0 bases at V and 4 bases at J, with 4 bases in the middle. The CDR3 runs 12 residues.

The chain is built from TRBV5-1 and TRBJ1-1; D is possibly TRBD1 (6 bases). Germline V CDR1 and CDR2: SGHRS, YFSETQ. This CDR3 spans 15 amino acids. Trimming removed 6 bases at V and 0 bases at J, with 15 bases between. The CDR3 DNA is TGCGCCAGCAACCCGGGACACGAAATGAACACTGAAGCTTTCTTT. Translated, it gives CASNPGHEMNTEAFF. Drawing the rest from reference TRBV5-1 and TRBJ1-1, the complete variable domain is KAGVTQTPRYLIKTRGQQVTLSCSPISGHRSVSWYQQTPGQGLQFLFEYFSETQRNKGNFPGRFSGRQFSNSRSEMNVSTLELGDSALYLCASNPGHEMNTEAFFGQGTRLTVV.